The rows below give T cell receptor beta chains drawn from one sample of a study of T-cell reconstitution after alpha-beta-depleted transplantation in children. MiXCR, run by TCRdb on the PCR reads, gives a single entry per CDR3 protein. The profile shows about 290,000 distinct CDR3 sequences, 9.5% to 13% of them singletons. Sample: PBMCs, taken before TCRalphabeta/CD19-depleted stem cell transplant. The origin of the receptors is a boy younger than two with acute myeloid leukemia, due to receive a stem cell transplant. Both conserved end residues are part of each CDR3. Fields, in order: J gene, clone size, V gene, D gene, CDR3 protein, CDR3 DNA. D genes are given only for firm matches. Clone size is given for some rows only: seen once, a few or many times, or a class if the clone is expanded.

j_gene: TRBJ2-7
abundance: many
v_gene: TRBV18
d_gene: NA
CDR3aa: CASSPLRQVTFYEQYF
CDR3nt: TGTGCCAGCTCACCTTTACGACAGGTAACATTCTACGAGCAGTACTTC

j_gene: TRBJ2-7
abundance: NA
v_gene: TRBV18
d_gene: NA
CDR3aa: CASSLEGTPTSYEQYF
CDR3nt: TGTGCCAGCTCACTCGAAGGGACACCCACTTCCTACGAGCAGTACTTC

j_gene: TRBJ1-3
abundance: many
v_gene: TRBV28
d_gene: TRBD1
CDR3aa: CASSLVGTGGAGNTIYF
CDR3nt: TGTGCCAGCAGTTTAGTCGGGACAGGGGGCGCTGGAAACACCATATATTTT

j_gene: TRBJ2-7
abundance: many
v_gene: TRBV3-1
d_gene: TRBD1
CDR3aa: CASSRDQGAYEQYF
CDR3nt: TGTGCCAGCAGCCGAGACCAGGGGGCGTACGAGCAGTACTTC

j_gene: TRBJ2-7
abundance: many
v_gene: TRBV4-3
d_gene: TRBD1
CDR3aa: CASSQVGTGGGEQYF
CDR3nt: TGCGCCAGCAGCCAAGTGGGGACAGGGGGCGGCGAGCAGTACTTC

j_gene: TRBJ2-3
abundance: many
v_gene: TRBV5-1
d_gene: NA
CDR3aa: CASSLDGSVTDTQYF
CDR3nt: TGCGCCAGCAGCTTGGATGGTTCCGTCACAGATACGCAGTATTTT

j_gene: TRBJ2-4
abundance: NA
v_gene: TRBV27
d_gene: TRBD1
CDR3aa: CASSTGQSPPNIQYF
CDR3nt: TGTGCCAGCAGTACGGGACAGAGTCCCCCAAACATTCAGTACTTC

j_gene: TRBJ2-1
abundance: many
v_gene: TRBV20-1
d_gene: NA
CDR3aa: CSARATRIFDEQFF
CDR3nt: TGCAGTGCTAGAGCCACGAGAATCTTCGATGAGCAGTTCTTC

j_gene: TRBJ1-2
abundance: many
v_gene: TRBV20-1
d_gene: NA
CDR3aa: CSASRDRLNYGYTF
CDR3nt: TGCAGTGCTAGTAGGGACCGATTGAACTATGGCTACACCTTC

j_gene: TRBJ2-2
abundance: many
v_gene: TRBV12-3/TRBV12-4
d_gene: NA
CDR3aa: CASSNRDASTGELFF
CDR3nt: TGTGCCAGCAGCAACCGGGACGCCAGCACCGGGGAGCTGTTTTTT

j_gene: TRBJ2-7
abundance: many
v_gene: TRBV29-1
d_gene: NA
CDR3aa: CSVGAGAEQYF
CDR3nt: TGCAGCGTTGGGGCGGGCGCCGAGCAGTACTTC

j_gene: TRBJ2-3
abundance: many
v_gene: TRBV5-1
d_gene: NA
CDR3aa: CASSLATSTDTQYF
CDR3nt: TGCGCCAGCAGCTTGGCGACAAGCACAGATACGCAGTATTTT

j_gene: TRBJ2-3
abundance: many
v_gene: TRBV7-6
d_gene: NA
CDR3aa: CASSFSGGSTDTQYF
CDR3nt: TGTGCCAGCAGCTTTAGCGGAGGAAGCACAGATACGCAGTATTTT

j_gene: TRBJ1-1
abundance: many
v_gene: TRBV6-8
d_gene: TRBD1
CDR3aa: CASTQGGALNTEAFF
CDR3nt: TGTGCCAGCACCCAGGGGGGGGCCTTGAACACTGAAGCTTTCTTT

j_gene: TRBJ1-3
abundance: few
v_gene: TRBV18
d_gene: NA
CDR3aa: CASSPPPGSGNTIYF
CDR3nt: TGTGCCAGCTCACCACCGCCGGGTTCTGGAAACACCATATATTTT

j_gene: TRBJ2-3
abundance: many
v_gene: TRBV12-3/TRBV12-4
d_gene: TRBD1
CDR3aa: CASSLWDRAVGDTQYF
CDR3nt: TGTGCCAGCAGTCTTTGGGACAGGGCCGTGGGAGATACGCAGTATTTT

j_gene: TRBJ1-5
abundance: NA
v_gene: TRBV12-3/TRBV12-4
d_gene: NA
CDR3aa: CASSSTAQPQHF
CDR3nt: TGTGCCAGCAGCTCGACAGCTCAGCCCCAGCATTTT

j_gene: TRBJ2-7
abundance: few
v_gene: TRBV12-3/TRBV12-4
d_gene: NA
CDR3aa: CASRLSGAYEQYF
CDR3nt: TGTGCCAGCAGGCTTTCCGGGGCCTACGAGCAGTACTTC

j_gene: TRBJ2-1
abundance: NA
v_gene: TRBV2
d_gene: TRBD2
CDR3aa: CASSGNRLAGDRYNEQFF
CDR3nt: TGTGCCAGCAGTGGGAATCGACTAGCGGGAGATAGGTACAATGAGCAGTTCTTC

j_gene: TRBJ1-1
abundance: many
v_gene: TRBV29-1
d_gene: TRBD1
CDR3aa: CSVDGYRGEAFF
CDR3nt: TGCAGCGTTGATGGGTACAGGGGAGAAGCTTTCTTT

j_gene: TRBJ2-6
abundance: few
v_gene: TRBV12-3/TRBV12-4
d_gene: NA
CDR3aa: CASSFRQFLFSGANVLTF
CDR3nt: TGTGCCAGCAGTTTTAGACAGTTTCTTTTCTCTGGGGCCAACGTCCTGACTTTC

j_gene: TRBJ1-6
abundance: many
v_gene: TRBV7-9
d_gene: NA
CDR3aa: CASSRGYNSPLHF
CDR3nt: TGTGCCAGCAGCAGGGGGTATAATTCACCCCTCCACTTT

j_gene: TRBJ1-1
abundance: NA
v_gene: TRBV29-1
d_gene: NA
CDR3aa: CSAQGRMNTEAFF
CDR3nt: TGCAGCGCTCAGGGGCGCATGAACACTGAAGCTTTCTTT

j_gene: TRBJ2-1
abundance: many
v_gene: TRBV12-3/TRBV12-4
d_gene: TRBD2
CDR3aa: CASRPGTSGVANEQFF
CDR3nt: TGTGCCAGCAGACCCGGGACTAGCGGGGTCGCCAATGAGCAGTTCTTC

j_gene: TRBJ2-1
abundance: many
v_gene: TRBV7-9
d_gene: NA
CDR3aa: CASTSDRERYDEQFF
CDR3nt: TGTGCCAGCACCTCCGACCGGGAGCGATACGATGAGCAGTTCTTC

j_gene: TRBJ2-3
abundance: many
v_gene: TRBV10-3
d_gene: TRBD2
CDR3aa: CAITSSGDGDTQYF
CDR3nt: TGTGCCATCACCTCTAGCGGGGACGGAGATACGCAGTATTTT

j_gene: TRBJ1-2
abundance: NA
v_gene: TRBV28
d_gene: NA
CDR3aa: CASSLIQGINGYTF
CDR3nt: TGTGCCAGCAGTTTAATCCAGGGGATAAATGGCTACACCTTC

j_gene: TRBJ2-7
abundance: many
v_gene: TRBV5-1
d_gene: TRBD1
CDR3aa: CASTSARTGPYEQYF
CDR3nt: TGCGCCAGCACCTCGGCCCGGACAGGACCCTACGAGCAGTACTTC

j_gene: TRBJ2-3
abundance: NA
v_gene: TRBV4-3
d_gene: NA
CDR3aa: CASSRLYGTGLGSTDTQYF
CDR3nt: TGCGCCAGCAGCCGCCTATATGGGACGGGACTGGGGAGCACAGATACGCAGTATTTT

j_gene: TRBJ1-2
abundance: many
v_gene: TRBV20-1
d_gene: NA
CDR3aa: CSARPAFYGYTF
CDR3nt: TGCAGTGCTAGACCAGCTTTCTATGGCTACACCTTC

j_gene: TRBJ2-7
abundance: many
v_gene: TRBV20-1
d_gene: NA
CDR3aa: CSAKYRAKNEQYF
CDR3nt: TGCAGTGCTAAATACAGGGCAAAGAACGAGCAGTACTTC

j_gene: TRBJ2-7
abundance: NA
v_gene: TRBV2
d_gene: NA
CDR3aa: CASTAPGYEQYF
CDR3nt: TGTGCCAGCACAGCCCCAGGGTACGAGCAGTACTTC

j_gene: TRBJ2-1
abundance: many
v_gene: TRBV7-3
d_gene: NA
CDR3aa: CASSSGTNNEQFF
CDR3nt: TGTGCCAGCAGCTCCGGGACAAACAATGAGCAGTTCTTC

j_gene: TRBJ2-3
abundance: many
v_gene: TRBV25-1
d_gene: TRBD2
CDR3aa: CASSGNSGGGRDTQYF
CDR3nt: TGTGCCAGCAGTGGGAATAGCGGGGGAGGACGAGATACGCAGTATTTT

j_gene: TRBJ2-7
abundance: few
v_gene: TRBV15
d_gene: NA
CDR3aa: CATSRDLGNPSYEQYF
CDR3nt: TGTGCCACCAGCAGAGATCTAGGGAACCCTAGTTACGAGCAGTACTTC

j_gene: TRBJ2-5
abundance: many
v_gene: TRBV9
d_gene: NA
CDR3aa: CASSVAQGETQYF
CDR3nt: TGTGCCAGCAGCGTAGCGCAGGGGGAGACCCAGTACTTC

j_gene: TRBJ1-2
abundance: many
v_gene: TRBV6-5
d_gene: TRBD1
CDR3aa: CASSYSGTGNDGYTF
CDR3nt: TGTGCCAGCAGTTACTCGGGGACAGGGAACGATGGCTACACCTTC

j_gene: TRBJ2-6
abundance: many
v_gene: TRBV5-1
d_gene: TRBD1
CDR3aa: CASSQSRGRGANVLTF
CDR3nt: TGCGCCAGCAGCCAGTCCAGGGGGCGAGGGGCCAACGTCCTGACTTTC

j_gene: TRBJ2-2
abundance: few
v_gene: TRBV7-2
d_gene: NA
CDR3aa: CASSNTRTGELFF
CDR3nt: TGTGCCAGCAGCAATACCCGCACCGGGGAGCTGTTTTTT

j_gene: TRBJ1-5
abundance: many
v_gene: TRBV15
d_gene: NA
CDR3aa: CATSRGVGNQPQHF
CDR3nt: TGTGCCACCAGCCGAGGGGTGGGCAATCAGCCCCAGCATTTT

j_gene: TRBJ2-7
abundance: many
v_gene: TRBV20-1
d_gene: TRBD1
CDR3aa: CSARLGTGDEQYF
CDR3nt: TGCAGTGCTAGATTAGGGACAGGGGACGAGCAGTACTTC

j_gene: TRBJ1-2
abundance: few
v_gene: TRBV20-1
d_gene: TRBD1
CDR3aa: CSARDPVRQGNYGYTF
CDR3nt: TGCAGTGCTAGAGACCCTGTCCGACAGGGAAACTATGGCTACACCTTC

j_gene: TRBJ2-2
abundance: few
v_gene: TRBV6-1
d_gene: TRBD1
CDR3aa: CASSLGQGIGGELFF
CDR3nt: TGTGCCAGCAGCCTAGGACAGGGGATCGGCGGGGAGCTGTTTTTT

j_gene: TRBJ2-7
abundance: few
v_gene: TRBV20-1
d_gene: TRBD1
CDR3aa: CSARGRDSYEQYF
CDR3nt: TGCAGTGCTAGAGGACGGGACAGTTACGAGCAGTACTTC

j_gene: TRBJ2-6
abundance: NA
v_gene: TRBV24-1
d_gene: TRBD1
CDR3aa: CATSDPRQGAGANVLTF
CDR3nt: TGTGCCACCAGTGATCCAAGACAGGGGGCTGGGGCCAACGTCCTGACTTTC

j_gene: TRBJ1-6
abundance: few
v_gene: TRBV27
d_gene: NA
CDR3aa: CASSLSGSGSSYNSPLHF
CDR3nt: TGTGCCAGCAGTTTATCGGGCAGTGGAAGCTCCTATAATTCACCCCTCCACTTT

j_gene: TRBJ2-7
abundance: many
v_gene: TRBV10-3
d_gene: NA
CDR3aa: CAISGVGLIYEQYF
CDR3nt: TGTGCCATCAGTGGGGTAGGACTCATCTACGAGCAGTACTTC

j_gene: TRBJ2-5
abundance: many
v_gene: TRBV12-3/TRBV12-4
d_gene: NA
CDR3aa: CASSLDVSGETQYF
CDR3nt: TGTGCCAGCAGTTTAGATGTTAGCGGAGAGACCCAGTACTTC

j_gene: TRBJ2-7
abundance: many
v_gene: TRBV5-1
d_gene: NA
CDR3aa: CASSLGSGSYEQYF
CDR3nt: TGCGCCAGCAGCTTGGGTTCGGGATCCTACGAGCAGTACTTC

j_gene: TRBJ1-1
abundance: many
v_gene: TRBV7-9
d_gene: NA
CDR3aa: CASSSGVYTEAFF
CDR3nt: TGTGCCAGCAGCTCAGGGGTTTACACTGAAGCTTTCTTT

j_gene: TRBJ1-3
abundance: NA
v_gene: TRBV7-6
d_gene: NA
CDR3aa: CASSSSGLHLDTIYF
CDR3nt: TGTGCCAGCAGCTCTTCGGGGCTCCACCTAGACACCATATATTTT

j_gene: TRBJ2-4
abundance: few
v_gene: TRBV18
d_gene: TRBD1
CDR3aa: CASSPAGQVAKNIQYF
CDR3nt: TGTGCCAGCTCACCCGCCGGACAGGTTGCCAAAAACATTCAGTACTTC